This T cell receptor beta chain stems from a study of PD-1 blockade in classical Hodgkin lymphoma. Whole-study findings and limits: CD4+ TCR diversity, unlike CD8+, rose significantly by C4D1.

Assay: immunoSEQ multiplex PCR; the TCRdb copy retains only in-frame clones and omits some. The sample yields 37,000 or so clones, just over 85% seen once. Looked up from germline, CDR1 is SGHNT and CDR2 is YYREEE (reference sequence). The V and J ends lost 2 bases and 4 bases, in that order; junction bases with no gene match: 2. The CDR3 sequence is 15 residues long. No patient escaped relapse after autologous stem cell transplantation, and brentuximab vedotin exposure varied. Comments on this clone: Its specificity is not known.

The chain uses TRBV5-4 and TRBJ2-1, with 11 bases that match TRBD2. This TCR derives from a human donor with classical Hodgkin lymphoma. The sample consisted of peripheral blood mononuclear cells (PBMCs), taken before the second cycle of nivolumab. The CDR3 reads CASSLLAGGYNEQFF. DNA for the CDR3: TGTGCCAGCAGCTTATTAGCGGGAGGGTACAATGAGCAGTTCTTC.